These 6 T cell receptor beta chains share one sample of origin, sequenced in a study of beta chain features in type 1 diabetes. Of the isolated RNA, all was reverse transcribed, and so the sequenced material was expressed TCRB transcripts. The repertoire was sequenced with immunoSEQ multiplex PCR; TCRdb's copy has only in-frame clones and lacks some. This table has some 220,000 clones, roughly a tenth appearing once. The sequencing sample was made of central memory CD4+ T cells from blood. Receptor source: a man in his late teens or twenties in good health.

The V call is TRBV7-9, the J call TRBJ2-7; 8 nucleotides line up with TRBD1. The CDR3 extends over 12 amino acids. From germline, CDR1 is SEHNR and CDR2 FQNEAQ (reference sequence). The trim removed 5 bases at V and 7 bases at J, leaving 4 bases unmatched. The CDR3: CASSRTGFEQYF. For the CDR3, the DNA is TGTGCCAGCAGCCGGACAGGGTTTGAGCAGTACTTC.

This clone was detected many times. The chain is built from TRBV30 and TRBJ2-7, with unresolved D. Germline V gene sequence: CDR1 GTSNPN, CDR2 SVGIG (reference sequence). V was cut by 3 bases and J by 5 bases, with 8 bases left in between. CDR3 length: 11 residues. CDR3 residues: CAWSAVNEQYF. CDR3 nucleotides: TGTGCCTGGAGCGCCGTCAACGAGCAGTACTTC. The variable domain in full, completed from reference TRBV30 and TRBJ2-7, reads SQTIHQWPATLVQPVGSPLSLECTVEGTSNPNLYWYRQAAGRGLQLLFYSVGIGQISSEVPQNLSASRPQDRQFILSSKKLLLSDSGFYLCAWSAVNEQYFGPGTRLTVT.

The chain recombines TRBV19 with TRBJ2-3; no clear D gene. This CDR3 has 14 residues. Germline CDR1 reads LNHDA; CDR2 reads SQIVND (reference sequence). Trimming removed 4 bases at V and 1 base at J, with 9 bases between. This CDR3 reads CASSRVIGTDTQYF. Written as DNA, the CDR3 is TGTGCCAGTAGTAGGGTAATAGGCACAGATACGCAGTATTTT.

The table lists this clone with many counts. V gene TRBV4-2 combines with J gene TRBJ2-2, with TRBD2 matching over 7 bases. The trim removed 1 base at V and 4 bases at J, leaving 6 bases unmatched. The CDR3 is 16 amino acids. The V gene's germline CDR1 is LGHNA and CDR2 YNFKEQ. CDR3 DNA: TGTGCCAGCAGCCAAGTGGTGGGAGGGCCCACCGGGGAGCTGTTTTTT. It encodes CASSQVVGGPTGELFF.

This chain joins TRBV2 and TRBJ2-2; no clear D. V was pared by 9 bases and J by 2 bases, with 13 bases between. This CDR3 comprises 14 residues. CDR1 and CDR2 from the germline V gene are SNHLY and FYNNEI. The CDR3 loop is CASRRVPNTGELFF. The CDR3 DNA sequence: TGTGCCAGTCGCCGGGTCCCAAACACCGGGGAGCTGTTTTTT. Drawing the rest from reference TRBV2 and TRBJ2-2, the complete variable domain is EPEVTQTPSHQVTQMGQEVILRCVPISNHLYFYWYRQILGQKVEFLVSFYNNEISEKSEIFDDQFSVERPDGSNFTLKIRSTKLEDSAMYFCASRRVPNTGELFFGEGSRLTVL.

This clone was observed a few times. The rearrangement joins TRBV9 to TRBJ1-1; possibly TRBD1 for D (5 bases). The CDR3 length is 16 residues. Trimming removed 0 bases from V and 1 base from J, with 13 bases in between. CDR1 is SGDLS and CDR2 is YYNGEE in the germline V gene. The CDR3 sequence: CASSVDIGHSNTEAFF. The CDR3 region has the DNA TGTGCCAGCAGCGTAGATATCGGACACTCGAACACTGAAGCTTTCTTT.